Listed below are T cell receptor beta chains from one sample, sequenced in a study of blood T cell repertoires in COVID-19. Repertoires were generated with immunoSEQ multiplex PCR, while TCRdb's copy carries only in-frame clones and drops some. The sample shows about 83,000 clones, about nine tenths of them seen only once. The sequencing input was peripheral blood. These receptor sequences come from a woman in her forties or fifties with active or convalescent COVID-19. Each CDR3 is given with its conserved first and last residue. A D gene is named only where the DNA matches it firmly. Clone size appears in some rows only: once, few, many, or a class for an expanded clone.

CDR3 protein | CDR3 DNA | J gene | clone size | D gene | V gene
CASSWGLAGVNEQFF | TGTGCCAGCAGCTGGGGACTAGCGGGGGTCAATGAGCAGTTCTTC | TRBJ2-1 | . | TRBD2 | TRBV7-3
CAWARVNTEAFF | TGTGCCTGGGCACGGGTGAACACTGAAGCTTTCTTT | TRBJ1-1 | . | . | TRBV30
CASGDRGRSTEAFF | TGTGCCAGCGGGGACAGGGGGCGCAGCACTGAAGCTTTCTTT | TRBJ1-1 | . | TRBD1 | TRBV6-5
CASSFLGTGSHEQYF | TGTGCCAGCAGCTTCCTCGGGACAGGCTCCCACGAGCAGTACTTC | TRBJ2-7 | . | TRBD1 | TRBV5-4
CAWSQGLAGGLGDTQYF | TGTGCCTGGAGTCAAGGCCTAGCGGGGGGGCTGGGAGATACGCAGTATTTT | TRBJ2-3 | . | TRBD2 | TRBV30
CASRARTGPTDTQYF | TGCGCCAGCCGCGCCCGGACAGGTCCCACAGATACGCAGTATTTT | TRBJ2-3 | once | TRBD1 | TRBV5-1
CASSPQDRGRGYTF | TGTGCCAGCAGCCCTCAGGACAGGGGACGGGGCTACACCTTC | TRBJ1-2 | . | TRBD1 | TRBV9
CASSYGRGASNQPQHF | TGTGCCAGCAGTTACGGGAGGGGGGCGAGCAATCAGCCCCAGCATTTT | TRBJ1-5 | . | . | TRBV6-2/TRBV6-3
CASSGHLNTEAFF | TGTGCCAGCAGCGGACATTTGAACACTGAAGCTTTCTTT | TRBJ1-1 | . | . | TRBV6-2/TRBV6-3
CASSQTRVDGTGELFF | TGTGCCAGCAGCCAAACTAGGGTAGACGGCACCGGGGAGCTGTTTTTT | TRBJ2-2 | . | . | TRBV3-1/TRBV3-2
CASSILLDSYGYTF | TGTGCCAGTAGTATTCTGCTAGACAGCTATGGCTACACCTTC | TRBJ1-2 | . | . | TRBV19
CASSVLPGYGYTF | TGTGCCAGCAGTGTTCTCCCGGGCTATGGCTACACCTTC | TRBJ1-2 | . | . | TRBV2
CASRTQFDNSPLHF | TGTGCCAGCAGGACACAGTTCGATAATTCACCCCTCCACTTT | TRBJ1-6 | . | . | TRBV6-6